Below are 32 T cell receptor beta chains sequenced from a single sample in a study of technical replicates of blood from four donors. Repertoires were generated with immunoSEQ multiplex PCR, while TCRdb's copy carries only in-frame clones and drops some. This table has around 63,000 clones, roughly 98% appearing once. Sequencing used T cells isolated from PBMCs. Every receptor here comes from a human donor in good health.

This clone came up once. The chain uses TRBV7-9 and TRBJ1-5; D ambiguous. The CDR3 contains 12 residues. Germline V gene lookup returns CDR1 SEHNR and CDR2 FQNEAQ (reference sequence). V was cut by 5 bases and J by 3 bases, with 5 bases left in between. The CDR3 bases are TGTGCCAGCAGCACGGTCAATCAGCCCCAGCATTTT. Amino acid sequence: CASSTVNQPQHF.

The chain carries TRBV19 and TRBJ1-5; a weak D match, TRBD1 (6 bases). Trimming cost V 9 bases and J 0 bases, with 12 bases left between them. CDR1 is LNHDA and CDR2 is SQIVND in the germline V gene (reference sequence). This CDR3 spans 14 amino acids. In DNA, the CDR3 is TGTGCCAGCCGACAGGATTATAGCAATCAGCCCCAGCATTTT. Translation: CASRQDYSNQPQHF.

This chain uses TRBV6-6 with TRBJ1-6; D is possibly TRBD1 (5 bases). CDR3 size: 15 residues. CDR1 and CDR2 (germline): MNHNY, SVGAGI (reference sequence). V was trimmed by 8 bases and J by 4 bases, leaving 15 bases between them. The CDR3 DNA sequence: TGTGCCAGCCGAGGTGGCGGACATTATAATTCACCCCTCCACTTT. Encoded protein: CASRGGGHYNSPLHF.

This chain's CDR3 is CSVGTGDGNTGELFF. Here the CDR3 DNA reads TGCAGCGTTGGAACAGGGGATGGAAACACCGGGGAGCTGTTTTTT. The J gene is TRBJ2-2, the V gene TRBV29-1, with 7 positions matching TRBD1. The CDR3 contains 15 residues. The germline V gene has CDR1 SQVTM and CDR2 ANQGSEA. The V segment lost 4 bases and the J segment 2 bases; nucleotides outside the gene matches: 7.

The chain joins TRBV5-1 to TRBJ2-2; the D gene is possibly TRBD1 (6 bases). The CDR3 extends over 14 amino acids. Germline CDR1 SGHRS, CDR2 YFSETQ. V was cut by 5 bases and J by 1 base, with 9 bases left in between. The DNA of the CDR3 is TGCGCCAGCAGTTCGACAGGGAACACCGGGGAGCTGTTTTTT. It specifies CASSSTGNTGELFF.

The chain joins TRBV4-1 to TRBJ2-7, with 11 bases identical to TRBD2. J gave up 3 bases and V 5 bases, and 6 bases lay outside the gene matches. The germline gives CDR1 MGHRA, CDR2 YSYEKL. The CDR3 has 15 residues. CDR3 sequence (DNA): TGCGCCAGCAGCGACGGGACTAGCGGAAACTACGAGCAGTACTTC. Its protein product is CASSDGTSGNYEQYF.

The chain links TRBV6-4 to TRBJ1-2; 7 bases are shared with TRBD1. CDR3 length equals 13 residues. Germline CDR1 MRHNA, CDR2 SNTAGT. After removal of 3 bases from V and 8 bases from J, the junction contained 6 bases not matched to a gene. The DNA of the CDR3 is TGTGCCAGCAGTGAGACAGGGACGGACGGCTACACCTTC. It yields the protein CASSETGTDGYTF.

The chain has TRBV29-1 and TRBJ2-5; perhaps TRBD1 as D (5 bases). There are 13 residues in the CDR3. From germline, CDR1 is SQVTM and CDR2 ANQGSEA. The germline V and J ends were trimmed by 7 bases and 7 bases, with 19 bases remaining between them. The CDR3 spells CSAPRDSPGTQYF. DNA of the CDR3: TGCAGCGCCCCCAGAGACAGTCCGGGGACCCAGTACTTC.

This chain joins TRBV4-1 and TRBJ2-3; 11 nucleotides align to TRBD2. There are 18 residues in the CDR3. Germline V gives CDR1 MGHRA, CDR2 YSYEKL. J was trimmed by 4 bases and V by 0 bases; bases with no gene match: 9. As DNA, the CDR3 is TGCGCCAGCAGCCAAGAAGGGTTTAGCGGGAGGGCCTCAGATACGCAGTATTTT. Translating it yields CASSQEGFSGRASDTQYF.

CDR3 DNA: TGTGCCAGCAGTTCCCCTCCCGCGGGAGTCGGGGATGAGCAGTTCTTC. This translates into CASSSPPAGVGDEQFF. J is TRBJ2-1 and V is TRBV6-5, with TRBD2 matching over 7 bases. V lost 4 bases to trimming and J lost 8 bases; unmatched junction nucleotides: 14. The germline CDR1 and CDR2 sequences are MNHEY and SVGAGI. The CDR3 consists of 16 residues.

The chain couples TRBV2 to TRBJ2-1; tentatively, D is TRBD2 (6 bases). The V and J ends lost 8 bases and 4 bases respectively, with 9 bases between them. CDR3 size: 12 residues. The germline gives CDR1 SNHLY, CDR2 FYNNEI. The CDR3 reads CASSGVYNEQFF. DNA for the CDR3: TGTGCCAGCTCGGGGGTATACAATGAGCAGTTCTTC.

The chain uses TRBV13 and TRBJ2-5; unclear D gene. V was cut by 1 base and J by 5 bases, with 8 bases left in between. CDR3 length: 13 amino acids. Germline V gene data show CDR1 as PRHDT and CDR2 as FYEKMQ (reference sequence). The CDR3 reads CASSLAVGETQYF. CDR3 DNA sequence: TGTGCCAGCAGCTTAGCGGTCGGGGAGACCCAGTACTTC. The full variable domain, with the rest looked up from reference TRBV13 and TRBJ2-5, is AAGVIQSPRHLIKEKRETATLKCYPIPRHDTVYWYQQGPGQDPQFLISFYEKMQSDKGSIPDRFSAQQFSDYHSELNMSSLELGDSALYFCASSLAVGETQYFGPGTRLLVL.

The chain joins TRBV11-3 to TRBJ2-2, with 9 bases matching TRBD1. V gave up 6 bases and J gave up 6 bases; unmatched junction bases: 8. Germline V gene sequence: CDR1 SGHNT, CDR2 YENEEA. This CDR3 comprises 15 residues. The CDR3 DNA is TGTGCCAGCAGAGGAACAGGGGGCTATGCCGGGGAGCTGTTTTTT. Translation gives CASRGTGGYAGELFF.

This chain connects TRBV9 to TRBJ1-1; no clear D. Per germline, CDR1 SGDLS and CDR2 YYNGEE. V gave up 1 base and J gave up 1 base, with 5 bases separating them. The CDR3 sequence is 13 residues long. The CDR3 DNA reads TGTGCCAGCAGCGTAAGCCAGAACACTGAAGCTTTCTTT. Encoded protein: CASSVSQNTEAFF.

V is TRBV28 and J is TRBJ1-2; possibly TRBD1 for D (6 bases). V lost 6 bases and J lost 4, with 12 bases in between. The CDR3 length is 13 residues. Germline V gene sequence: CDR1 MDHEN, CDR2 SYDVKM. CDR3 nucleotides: TGTGCCAGCAGCCTAGGACAGTCCTATGGCTACACCTTC. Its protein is CASSLGQSYGYTF.

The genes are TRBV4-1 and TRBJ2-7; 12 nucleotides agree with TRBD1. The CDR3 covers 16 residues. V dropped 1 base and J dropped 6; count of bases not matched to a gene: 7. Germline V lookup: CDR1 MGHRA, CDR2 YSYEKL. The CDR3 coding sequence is TGCGCCAGCAGCCAAGCCTGGGACAGGGGGCGCGTCGAGCAGTACTTC. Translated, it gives CASSQAWDRGRVEQYF.

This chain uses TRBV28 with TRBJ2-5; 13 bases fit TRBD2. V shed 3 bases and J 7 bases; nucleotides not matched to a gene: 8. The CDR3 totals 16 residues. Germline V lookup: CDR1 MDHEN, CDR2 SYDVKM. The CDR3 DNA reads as TGTGCCAGCAGTTTTACGGGACTAGCGGGGCGCGGGACCCAGTACTTC. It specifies CASSFTGLAGRGTQYF.

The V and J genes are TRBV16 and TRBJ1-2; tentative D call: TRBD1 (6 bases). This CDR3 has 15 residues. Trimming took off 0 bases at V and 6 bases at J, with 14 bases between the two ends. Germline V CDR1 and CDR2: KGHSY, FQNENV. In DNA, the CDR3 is TGTGCCAGCAGCCAATCGATCACCAGGGGCGATGGCTACACCTTC. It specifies CASSQSITRGDGYTF.

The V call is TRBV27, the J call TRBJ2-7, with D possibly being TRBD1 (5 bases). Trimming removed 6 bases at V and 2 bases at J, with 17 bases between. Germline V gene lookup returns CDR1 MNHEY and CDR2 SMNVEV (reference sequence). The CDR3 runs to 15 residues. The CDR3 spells CASRLQAGLTYEQYF. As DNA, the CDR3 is TGTGCCAGCAGGCTACAGGCAGGGCTAACCTACGAGCAGTACTTC.

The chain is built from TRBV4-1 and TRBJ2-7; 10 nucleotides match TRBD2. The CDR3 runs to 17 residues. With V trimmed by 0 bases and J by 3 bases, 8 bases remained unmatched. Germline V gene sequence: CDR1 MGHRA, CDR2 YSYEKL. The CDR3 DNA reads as TGCGCCAGCAGCCAAGAATACGGGACTAGCGTAGTCTACGAGCAGTACTTC. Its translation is CASSQEYGTSVVYEQYF.

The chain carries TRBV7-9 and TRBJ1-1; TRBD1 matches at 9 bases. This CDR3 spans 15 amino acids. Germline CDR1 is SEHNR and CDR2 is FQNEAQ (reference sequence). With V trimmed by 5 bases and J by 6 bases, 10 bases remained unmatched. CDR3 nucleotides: TGTGCCAGCAGCGCCCGACAGGGGGAGACGTCTGAAGCTTTCTTT. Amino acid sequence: CASSARQGETSEAFF.

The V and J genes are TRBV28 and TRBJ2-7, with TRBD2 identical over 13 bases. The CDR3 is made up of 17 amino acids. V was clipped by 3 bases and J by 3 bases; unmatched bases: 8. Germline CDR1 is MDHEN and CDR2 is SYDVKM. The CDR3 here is CASSFGLAGAASYEQYF. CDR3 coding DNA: TGTGCCAGCAGTTTCGGACTAGCGGGAGCTGCCAGCTACGAGCAGTACTTC.

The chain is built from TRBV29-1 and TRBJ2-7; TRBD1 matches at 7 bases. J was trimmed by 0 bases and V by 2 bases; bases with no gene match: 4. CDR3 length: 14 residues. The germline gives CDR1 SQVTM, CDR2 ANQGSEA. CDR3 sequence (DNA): TGCAGCGTTGAAACCGCAGGGGGCTCCTACGAGCAGTACTTC. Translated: CSVETAGGSYEQYF.

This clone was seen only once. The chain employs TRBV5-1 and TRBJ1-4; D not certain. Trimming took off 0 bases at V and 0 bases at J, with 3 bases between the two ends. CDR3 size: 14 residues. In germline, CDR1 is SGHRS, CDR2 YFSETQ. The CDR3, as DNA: TGCGCCAGCAGCTTGGACACAACTAATGAAAAACTGTTTTTT. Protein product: CASSLDTTNEKLFF. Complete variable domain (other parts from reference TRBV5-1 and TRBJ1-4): KAGVTQTPRYLIKTRGQQVTLSCSPISGHRSVSWYQQTPGQGLQFLFEYFSETQRNKGNFPGRFSGRQFSNSRSEMNVSTLELGDSALYLCASSLDTTNEKLFFGSGTQLSVL.

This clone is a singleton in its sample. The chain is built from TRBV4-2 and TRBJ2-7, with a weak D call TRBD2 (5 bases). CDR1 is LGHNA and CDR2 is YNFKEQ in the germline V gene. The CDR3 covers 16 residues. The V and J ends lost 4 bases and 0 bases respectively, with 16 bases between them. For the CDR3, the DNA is TGTGCCAGCAGCCGAACATCCACTAGGAGCTCCTACGAGCAGTACTTC. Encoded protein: CASSRTSTRSSYEQYF.

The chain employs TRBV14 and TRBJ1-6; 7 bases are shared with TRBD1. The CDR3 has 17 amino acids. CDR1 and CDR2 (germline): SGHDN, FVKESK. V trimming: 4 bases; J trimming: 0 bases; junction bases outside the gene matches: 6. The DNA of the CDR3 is TGTGCCAGCAGCCCAGGGACAGCCTACTCCTATAATTCACCCCTCCACTTT. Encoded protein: CASSPGTAYSYNSPLHF.

The CDR3 sequence is CASSSAGGPGTGELFF. CDR3 nucleotides: TGCGCCAGCAGCTCTGCGGGAGGGCCGGGCACCGGGGAGCTGTTTTTT. The genes are TRBV10-1 and TRBJ2-2; 9 positions match TRBD2. Germline V gene sequence: CDR1 WNHNN, CDR2 SYGVQD (reference sequence). This CDR3 region has 16 residues. J was trimmed by 4 bases and V by 6 bases; bases with no gene match: 9.

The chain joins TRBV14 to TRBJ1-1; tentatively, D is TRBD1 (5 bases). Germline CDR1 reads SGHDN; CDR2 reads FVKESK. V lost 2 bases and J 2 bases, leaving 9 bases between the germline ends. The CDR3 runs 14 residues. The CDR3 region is CASSQIGVNTEAFF. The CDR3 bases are TGTGCCAGCAGCCAAATAGGGGTTAACACTGAAGCTTTCTTT.

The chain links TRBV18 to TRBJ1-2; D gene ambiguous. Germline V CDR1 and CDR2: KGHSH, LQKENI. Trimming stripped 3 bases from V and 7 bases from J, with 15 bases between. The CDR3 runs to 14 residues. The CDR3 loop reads CASSPYESTGGYTF. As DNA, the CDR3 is TGTGCCAGCTCACCGTATGAATCGACTGGTGGCTACACCTTC.

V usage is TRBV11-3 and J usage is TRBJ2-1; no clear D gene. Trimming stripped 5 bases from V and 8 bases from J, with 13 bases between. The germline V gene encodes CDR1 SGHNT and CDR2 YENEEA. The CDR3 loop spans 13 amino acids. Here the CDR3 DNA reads TGTGCCAGCAGCAAGACGCCAGCGTATGAGCAGTTCTTC. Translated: CASSKTPAYEQFF.

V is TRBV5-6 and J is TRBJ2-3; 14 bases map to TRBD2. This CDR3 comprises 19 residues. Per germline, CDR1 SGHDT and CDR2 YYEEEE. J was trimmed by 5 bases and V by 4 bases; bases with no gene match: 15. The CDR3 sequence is CASSHRTSGRRTSRDTQYF. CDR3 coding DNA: TGTGCCAGCAGCCATCGGACTAGCGGGAGGAGAACGTCCCGAGATACGCAGTATTTT.

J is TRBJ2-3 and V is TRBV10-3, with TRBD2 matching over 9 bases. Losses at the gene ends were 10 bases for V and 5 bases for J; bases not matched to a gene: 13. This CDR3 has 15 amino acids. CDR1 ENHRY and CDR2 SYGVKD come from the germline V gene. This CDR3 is CATRLDSREGDTQYF. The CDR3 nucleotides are TGTGCCACTCGTCTGGATTCGCGGGAGGGAGATACGCAGTATTTT.